This TCR beta chain was captured by sequencing in a study of cytomegalovirus exposure and HLA in healthy donors. Whole-study results and caveats: Looking again later, the authors saw that most CMV-associated TCR beta chains seemed HLA-restricted.

Trimming cost V 1 base and J 6 bases; bases outside gene matches: 7. This CDR3 is 17 amino acids long. The germline gives CDR1 SGHTA, CDR2 FQGTGA. PCR used 60 Vbeta primers and 13 Jbeta primers. Measured with immunoSEQ multiplex PCR; TCRdb has only the in-frame clones, and not every one. The sample yields fewer than 150,000 clones, roughly three quarters seen once. As for this clone: The antigen is not known.

The TCR originated in a man between 35 and 55 years old in good health and CMV-seronegative. The chain employs TRBV7-3 and TRBJ2-1; TRBD2 aligns across 12 bases. Sequencing input: PBMCs. The chain's CDR3 is CASSLSGLAGGPNEQFF. For the CDR3, the DNA is TGTGCCAGCAGCTTAAGCGGGCTAGCGGGGGGGCCCAATGAGCAGTTCTTC.